This T cell receptor beta chain was retrieved from a study of breast tumors, draining lymph nodes, adjacent tissues. TCRdb independently ran MiXCR on the multiplex PCR reads; one entry per CDR3 protein. The data show over 200,000 distinct CDR3 sequences, under 40% seen once. Turning to this clonotype: The antigen is not known.

Breast cancer patients provided tissue from their axillary draining lymph nodes. Study-wide results and caveats: The lymph node origin of tumor T cells was framed as consistent with a hypothesis, not demonstrated.

The V and J ends lost 1 base and 12 bases respectively, with 18 bases between them. The CDR3 runs to 14 residues. This clonotype was sampled from a female donor with breast cancer. Some clones in this sample may be carry-over from other donors' samples. The sample consisted of axillary lymph node tissue. The gene calls are TRBV12-3 or TRBV12-4 and TRBJ1-2; the D gene is possibly TRBD1 (5 bases). CDR3 sequence reads: CASSLGDRGSGNTF. The CDR3 nucleotides read TGTGCCAGCAGTTTAGGAGACAGAGGCTCTGGAAACACCTTC.